This is a list of T cell receptor beta chains from one sample in a study of blood T cells in healthy people across ages. Using its own MiXCR run on the 5' RACE reads, TCRdb lists one record per CDR3 protein. The data show 1,500,000 or so distinct CDR3 sequences, roughly 60% seen once. Sequences were obtained from blood. All receptors come from a man aged 18 to 29 in good health. Both conserved end residues are part of each CDR3. D genes are given only for firm matches.

D	V	J	CDR3
TRBD1	TRBV6-5	TRBJ2-7	CASRDLGGHEQYF
NA	TRBV27	TRBJ2-3	CASSSPTGPRADTQYF
NA	TRBV27	TRBJ2-3	CASSPIAYDGTDTQYF
TRBD1	TRBV27	TRBJ2-3	CASSTRGQGAGKDTQYF
NA	TRBV5-5	TRBJ2-1	CASSWDGYNEQFF
NA	TRBV27	TRBJ2-7	CASSLYRSYEQYF
NA	TRBV7-9	TRBJ2-1	CASSSVGLPNEQFF
NA	TRBV29-1	TRBJ2-1	CSVVGILYNEQFF
TRBD2	TRBV5-1	TRBJ2-3	CASSLGGRVLDTQYF
NA	TRBV3-1	TRBJ2-1	CASSQGTARVDIDEQFF
TRBD1	TRBV29-1	TRBJ2-4	CSAAIGTGSGEQYF
TRBD1	TRBV20-1	TRBJ1-6	CSAKTGVFNSPLHF
TRBD1	TRBV20-1	TRBJ2-4	CSARDPGGIAQYF
NA	TRBV7-2	TRBJ2-1	CASSLGVLLSTIVYNEQFF
TRBD2	TRBV3-1	TRBJ2-5	CASSQGDKGGQYF
NA	TRBV3-1	TRBJ1-2	CASSQEMGTYGYTF
NA	TRBV9	TRBJ1-1	CASSTARGPNTEAFF
TRBD2	TRBV5-1	TRBJ2-1	CASSLLRVQRENEQFF
NA	TRBV14	NA	CASSQVRGTEQYF
NA	TRBV5-1	TRBJ2-3	CASSLRGEGFTDTQYF
NA	TRBV12-3/TRBV12-4	TRBJ2-4	CASTVGSKNIQYF
NA	TRBV9	TRBJ2-7	CASSVGQAAYEQYF
NA	TRBV7-9	TRBJ2-1	CASSLARAHSYNEQFF
NA	TRBV7-9	TRBJ2-7	CASSFAGDPTYEQYF
TRBD2	TRBV12-3/TRBV12-4	TRBJ2-2	CASSSDSGMNTGELFF
TRBD2	TRBV6-5	TRBJ2-1	CASSYVPPLAGGYNEQFF
NA	TRBV4-3	TRBJ2-3	CASSQDEAGRATDTQYF
NA	TRBV2	TRBJ2-7	CASSAPGVSYEQYF
NA	TRBV24-1	TRBJ2-4	CATSAEGHIQYF
NA	TRBV2	TRBJ2-1	CASSSSEPYLFF
TRBD2	TRBV11-2	TRBJ2-4	CASSFGLAGNKNIQYF